This TCR beta chain was captured by sequencing in a study of blood T cell repertoires in COVID-19. Whole-study context: Researchers got acute and convalescent COVID-19 samples from the United States, Italy and Spain. Nucleic acid was either cDNA or gDNA, and it came from T cells, B-cell-depleted T cells, or PBMCs.

In the original workflow: Amplifying reference gene primers gave estimates of nucleated cell counts. TCRdb's copy holds only in-frame clones and misses some; the assay was immunoSEQ multiplex PCR. The V and J calls and clone size were taken over from that table, and D and trimming were inferred from the DNA. The sample lists roughly 100,000 clones; almost 90% were seen once. This CDR3 spans 12 amino acids. The germline V gene has CDR1 SEHNR and CDR2 FQNEAQ (reference sequence). Trimming cost V 4 bases and J 12 bases, with 15 bases left between them. Enrolment of Seattle patients took place during active infection, and they were followed longitudinally.

The chain recombines TRBV7-9 with TRBJ1-1; TRBD1 might be the D (5 bases). This sequence originates from a man aged 45-65 years with COVID-19, enrolled during active disease. Material: peripheral blood. Here the CDR3 reads CASSYQGEVTFF. CDR3 nucleotides: TGTGCCAGCAGCTATCAAGGGGAAGTAACTTTCTTT.